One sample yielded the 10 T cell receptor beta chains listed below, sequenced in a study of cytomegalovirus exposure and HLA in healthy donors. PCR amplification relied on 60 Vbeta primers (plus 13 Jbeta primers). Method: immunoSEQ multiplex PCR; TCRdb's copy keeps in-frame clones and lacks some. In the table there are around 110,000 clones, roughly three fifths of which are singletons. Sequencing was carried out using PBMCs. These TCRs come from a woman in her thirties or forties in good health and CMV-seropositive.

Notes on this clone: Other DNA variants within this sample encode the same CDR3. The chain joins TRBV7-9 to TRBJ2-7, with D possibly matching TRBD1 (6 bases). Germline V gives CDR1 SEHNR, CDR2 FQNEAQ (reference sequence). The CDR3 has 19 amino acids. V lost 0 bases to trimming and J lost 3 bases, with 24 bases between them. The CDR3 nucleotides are TGTGCCAGCAGCTTAGCGCGTGGGACATTTGGAGAGAACCGCTACGAGCAGTACTTC. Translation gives CASSLARGTFGENRYEQYF.

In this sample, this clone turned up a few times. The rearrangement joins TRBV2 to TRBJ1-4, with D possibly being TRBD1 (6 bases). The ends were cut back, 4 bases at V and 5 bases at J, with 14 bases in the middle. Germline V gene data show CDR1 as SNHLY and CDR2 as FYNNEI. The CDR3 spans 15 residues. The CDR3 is CASSVQQGQNEKLFF. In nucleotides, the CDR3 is TGTGCCAGCAGTGTACAACAGGGCCAGAATGAAAAACTGTTTTTT.

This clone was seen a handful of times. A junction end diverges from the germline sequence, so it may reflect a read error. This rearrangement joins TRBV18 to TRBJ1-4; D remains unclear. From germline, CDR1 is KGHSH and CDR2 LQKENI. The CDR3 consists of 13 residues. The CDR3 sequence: CATSFATNEKLFF. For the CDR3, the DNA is TGTGCCACCTCATTCGCAACTAATGAAAAACTGTTTTTT.

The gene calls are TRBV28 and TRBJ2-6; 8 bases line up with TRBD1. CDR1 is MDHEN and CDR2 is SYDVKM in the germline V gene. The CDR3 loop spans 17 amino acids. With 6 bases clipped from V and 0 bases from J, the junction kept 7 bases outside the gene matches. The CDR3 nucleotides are TGTGCCAGCAGGAGGACAGGGAGGTCCTCTGGGGCCAACGTCCTGACTTTC. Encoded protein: CASRRTGRSSGANVLTF.

In DNA, the CDR3 is TGTGCCAGCAGTGATGACAGGCCCAATGAAAAACTGTTTTTT. It yields the protein CASSDDRPNEKLFF. The rearrangement joins TRBV2 to TRBJ1-4; tentative D call: TRBD1 (6 bases). CDR1 is SNHLY, CDR2 FYNNEI, per germline. V was pared by 3 bases and J by 5 bases, with 10 bases between. CDR3 length equals 14 residues.

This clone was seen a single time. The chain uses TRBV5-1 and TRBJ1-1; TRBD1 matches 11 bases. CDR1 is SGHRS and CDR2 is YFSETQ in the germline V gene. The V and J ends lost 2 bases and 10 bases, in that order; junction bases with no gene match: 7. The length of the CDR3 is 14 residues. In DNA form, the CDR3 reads TGCGCCAGCAGCTTCGGACAGGGGGCGCAAGTAGCTTTCTTT. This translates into CASSFGQGAQVAFF.

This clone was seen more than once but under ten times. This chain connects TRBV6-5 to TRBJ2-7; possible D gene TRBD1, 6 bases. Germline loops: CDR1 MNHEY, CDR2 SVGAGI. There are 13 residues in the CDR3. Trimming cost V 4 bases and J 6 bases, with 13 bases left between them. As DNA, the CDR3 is TGTGCCAGCAGTTTCCAACAGGGACGCGAGCAGTACTTC. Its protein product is CASSFQQGREQYF.

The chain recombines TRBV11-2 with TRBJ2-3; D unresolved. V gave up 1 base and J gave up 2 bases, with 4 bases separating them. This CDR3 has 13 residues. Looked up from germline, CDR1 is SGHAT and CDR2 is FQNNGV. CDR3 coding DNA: TGTGCCAGCAGCTTAGGTAACACAGATACGCAGTATTTT. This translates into CASSLGNTDTQYF.

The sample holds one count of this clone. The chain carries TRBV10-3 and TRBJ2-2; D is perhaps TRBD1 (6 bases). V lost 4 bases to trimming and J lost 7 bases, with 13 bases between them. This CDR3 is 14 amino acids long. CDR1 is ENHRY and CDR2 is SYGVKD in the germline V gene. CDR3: CAISGGQSYGELFF. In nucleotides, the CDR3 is TGTGCCATCAGTGGTGGACAGTCGTACGGGGAGCTGTTTTTT.

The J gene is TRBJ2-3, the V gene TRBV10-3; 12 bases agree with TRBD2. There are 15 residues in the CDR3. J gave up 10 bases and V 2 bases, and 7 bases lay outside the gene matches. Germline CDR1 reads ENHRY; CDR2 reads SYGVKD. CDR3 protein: CAISERPSGGEAQYF. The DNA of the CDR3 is TGTGCCATCAGTGAGCGTCCTAGCGGGGGGGAGGCGCAGTATTTT.